This T cell receptor beta chain comes out of a study of cytomegalovirus exposure and HLA in healthy donors. The study, taken as a whole, reports: As a later analysis showed, several of the most significant clusters appeared to be linked to common viral pathogens.

As concerns this clone: The antigen is not known.

PCR employed 60 Vbeta and 13 Jbeta primers. Profiled with immunoSEQ multiplex PCR; TCRdb holds only in-frame clones, not every one. Seen here are more than 130,000 clones, 55% to 80% observed once, and the top ten hold roughly an eighth. V lost 7 bases, J lost 5 bases, and 14 bases stayed unmatched. The germline V gene has CDR1 MNHEY and CDR2 SMNVEV (reference sequence). CDR3 length: 16 amino acids. The rearrangement links TRBV27 to TRBJ1-1, with 9 bases fitting TRBD1. Sequencing used PBMCs. The source is a human donor in good health. CDR3 DNA sequence: TGTGCCAGCACAAAAAGACCGGGACAGGGTGATACTGAAGCTTTCTTT. It codes for CASTKRPGQGDTEAFF.